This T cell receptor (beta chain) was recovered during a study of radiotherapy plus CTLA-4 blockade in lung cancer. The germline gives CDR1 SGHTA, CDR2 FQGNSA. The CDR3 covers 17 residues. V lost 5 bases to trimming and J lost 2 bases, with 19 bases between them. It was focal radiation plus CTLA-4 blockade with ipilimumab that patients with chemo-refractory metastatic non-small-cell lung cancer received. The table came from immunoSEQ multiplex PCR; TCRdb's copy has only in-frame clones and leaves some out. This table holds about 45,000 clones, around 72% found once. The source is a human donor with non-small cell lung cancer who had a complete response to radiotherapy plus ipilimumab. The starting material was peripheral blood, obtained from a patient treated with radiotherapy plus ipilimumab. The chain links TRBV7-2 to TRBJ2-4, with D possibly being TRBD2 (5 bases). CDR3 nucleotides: TGTGCCAGCAGCCCAGGTGGGTGGGCGGGCACCAAAAACATTCAGTACTTC. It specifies CASSPGGWAGTKNIQYF.